The 19 T cell receptor beta chains below were found in one sample sequenced in a study of cytomegalovirus exposure and HLA in healthy donors. Primers included in the PCR were 60 Vbeta and 13 Jbeta primers. This table comes from immunoSEQ multiplex PCR, and its TCRdb copy is limited to in-frame clones, with some not included. The table lists tens of thousands of clones, more than 55% of them singletons, with roughly 2.1% in the top ten. Sequencing was performed on PBMCs. The receptors were sampled from a human donor in good health.

The chain combines TRBV25-1 with TRBJ1-3, with a possible D match to TRBD1 (5 bases). The CDR3 is 16 residues long. Germline V gives CDR1 MGHDK, CDR2 SYGVNS. The V and J ends lost 6 bases and 4 bases respectively, with 19 bases between them. The CDR3 loop reads CASSQGVTGWGNTIYF. In DNA, the CDR3 is TGTGCCAGCAGCCAAGGGGTAACCGGCTGGGGAAACACCATATATTTT.

The chain couples TRBV28 to TRBJ1-5; TRBD1 aligns across 7 bases. After removal of 6 bases from V and 4 bases from J, the junction contained 3 bases not matched to a gene. This CDR3 spans 13 amino acids. Germline CDR1 MDHEN, CDR2 SYDVKM. Here the CDR3 reads CASRDRSNQPQHF. In DNA form, the CDR3 reads TGTGCCAGCAGGGACAGGTCGAATCAGCCCCAGCATTTT. Looking up the rest from reference TRBV28 and TRBJ1-5 gives the full variable domain: DVKVTQSSRYLVKRTGEKVFLECVQDMDHENMFWYRQDPGLGLRLIYFSYDVKMKEKGDIPEGYSVSREKKERFSLILESASTNQTSMYLCASRDRSNQPQHFGDGTRLSIL.

This clone was detected only once. The genes are TRBV18 and TRBJ1-1; 8 bases map to TRBD1. This CDR3 is 13 amino acids long. V shed 6 bases and J 4 bases; nucleotides not matched to a gene: 4. The germline V gene has CDR1 KGHSH and CDR2 LQKENI. DNA of the CDR3: TGTGCCAGCTCCACAGGGGGGCGCACTGAAGCTTTCTTT. It translates to CASSTGGRTEAFF.

This chain joins TRBV19 and TRBJ2-7, with TRBD1 identical over 7 bases. Germline V gene data show CDR1 as LNHDA and CDR2 as SQIVND (reference sequence). The ends lost 8 bases at V and 7 bases at J; junction bases unmatched: 11. This CDR3 has 13 amino acids. CDR3 DNA: TGTGCCAGTGGACAACAGGGGCCCGGGGAGCAGTACTTC. Residues: CASGQQGPGEQYF.

The CDR3 nucleotides are TGTGCCAGCAGCTGGGGACTCGGACAAGAGACCCAGTACTTC. Amino acid sequence: CASSWGLGQETQYF. J is TRBJ2-5 and V is TRBV5-5, with a possible D match to TRBD2 (6 bases). Trimming shortened V by 3 bases and J by 2 bases, and 11 bases separated the two germline ends. CDR3 size: 14 residues. The V gene's germline CDR1 is SGHKS and CDR2 YYEKEE (reference sequence).

V is TRBV6-4 and J is TRBJ2-1; TRBD1 matches 12 bases. The CDR3 runs 14 residues. V gave up 6 bases and J gave up 10 bases; unmatched junction bases: 7. Germline V CDR1 and CDR2: MRHNA, SNTAGT. CDR3 nucleotides: TGTGCCAGCAGCGATGGGACAGGGGGCATAGAGCAGTTCTTC. Translation: CASSDGTGGIEQFF.

This sequence joins TRBV19 and TRBJ1-5; tentative D call: TRBD1 (5 bases). The CDR3 has 16 residues. Deletions cut 6 bases from V and 0 bases from J, with 15 bases between. Germline V lookup: CDR1 LNHDA, CDR2 SQIVND (reference sequence). CDR3 DNA: TGTGCCAGTAGCCACGGGGGACCTTTTAGCAATCAGCCCCAGCATTTT. Residues: CASSHGGPFSNQPQHF.

This clone was seen more than once but under ten times. This chain connects TRBV9 to TRBJ1-2; perhaps TRBD1 as D (6 bases). V was pared by 4 bases and J by 4 bases, with 14 bases between. This CDR3 has 14 residues. Germline V CDR1 and CDR2: SGDLS, YYNGEE. CDR3 residues: CASSNPDRSYGYTF. CDR3 bases: TGTGCCAGCAGCAATCCAGACAGGAGCTATGGCTACACCTTC. The full variable domain, in which reference TRBV9 and TRBJ1-2 provide the parts outside the CDR3, is DSGVTQTPKHLITATGQRVTLRCSPRSGDLSVYWYQQSLDQGLQFLIQYYNGEERAKGNILERFSAQQFPDLHSELNLSSLELGDSALYFCASSNPDRSYGYTFGSGTRLTVV.

This chain links TRBV4-1 with TRBJ2-5, with 11 bases fitting TRBD2. The germline gives CDR1 MGHRA, CDR2 YSYEKL. The CDR3 has 16 amino acids. After removal of 1 base from V and 7 bases from J, the junction contained 8 bases not matched to a gene. CDR3 DNA sequence: TGCGCCAGCAGCCAAGCGGCTAGCGGGGGGTCGGTGACCCAGTACTTC. This codes for CASSQAASGGSVTQYF.

J is TRBJ1-6 and V is TRBV6-5; no reliable D call. V was trimmed by 3 bases and J by 5 bases, leaving 8 bases between them. Germline V lookup: CDR1 MNHEY, CDR2 SVGAGI. The CDR3 covers 14 residues. CDR3 protein: CASSYEENNSPLHF. In DNA, the CDR3 is TGTGCCAGCAGTTATGAAGAGAATAATTCACCCCTCCACTTT.

J is TRBJ1-5 and V is TRBV30, with unresolved D. The CDR3 totals 13 residues. Trimming shortened V by 0 bases and J by 4 bases, and 7 bases separated the two germline ends. CDR1 GTSNPN and CDR2 SVGIG come from the germline V gene (reference sequence). This CDR3 is CAWSVNRNQPQHF. The CDR3 nucleotides read TGTGCCTGGAGTGTAAACAGAAATCAGCCCCAGCATTTT.

The gene calls are TRBV5-1 and TRBJ2-1; 12 nucleotides align to TRBD2. Germline values: CDR1 SGHRS, CDR2 YFSETQ. V lost 4 bases and J lost 8; bases outside the gene matches: 13. The CDR3 extends over 17 amino acids. The CDR3 nucleotides read TGCGCCAGCAGCGCCTCACTAGCGGGGGGTTCAATCGATGAGCAGTTCTTC. Translating it yields CASSASLAGGSIDEQFF.

The CDR3 is CASSQDLGASGGASGANVLTF. The CDR3 DNA is TGCGCCAGCAGCCAAGATCTTGGGGCTAGCGGGGGGGCTTCTGGGGCCAACGTCCTGACTTTC. This chain uses TRBV4-1 with TRBJ2-6, with 12 bases that match TRBD2. Per the germline V gene, CDR1 is MGHRA and CDR2 is YSYEKL. Unmatched junction bases numbered 10, after V lost 0 bases and J lost 1 base. The length of the CDR3 is 21 residues.

The V gene is TRBV12-5, the J gene TRBJ2-3; 8 nucleotides align to TRBD2. The V gene's germline CDR1 is LGHNT and CDR2 FRNRAP. The V gene end was trimmed by 0 bases and the J gene end by 3 bases; junction bases not matched to a gene: 2. The CDR3 contains 15 residues. The CDR3 bases are TGTGCTAGTGGTTTGGTACTAGCGGAAACAGATACGCAGTATTTT. Its protein product is CASGLVLAETDTQYF.

In its sample, this clone was seen once. The chain joins TRBV11-3 to TRBJ2-5; 7 nucleotides align to TRBD1. CDR1 and CDR2 (germline): SGHNT, YENEEA. There are 14 residues in the CDR3. J was trimmed by 2 bases and V by 5 bases; bases with no gene match: 5. This chain's CDR3 is CASSLSRGQETQYF. CDR3 nucleotide sequence: TGTGCCAGCAGCCTAAGCAGGGGGCAAGAGACCCAGTACTTC.

J is TRBJ2-5 and V is TRBV7-3; 7 positions agree with TRBD2. The V gene's germline CDR1 is SGHTA and CDR2 FQGTGA. With 5 bases clipped from V and 4 bases from J, the junction kept 7 bases outside the gene matches. CDR3 length: 14 amino acids. CDR3 bases: TGTGCCAGCAGCCCCAGCCCGGGGGGAGAGACCCAGTACTTC. Amino acids: CASSPSPGGETQYF.

This clone was observed a handful of times. V gene TRBV5-6 combines with J gene TRBJ1-2, with 9 bases matching TRBD1. The CDR3 length is 16 residues. Germline trimming cut 4 bases from V and 4 bases from J; bases unmatched to any gene: 11. Germline V gives CDR1 SGHDT, CDR2 YYEEEE. The CDR3 coding sequence is TGTGCCAGCAGCATTAGGGACAGGGCGTCCGGCTATGGCTACACCTTC. It specifies CASSIRDRASGYGYTF.

This rearrangement joins TRBV11-3 to TRBJ1-2; TRBD1 matches at 10 bases. Germline CDR1 SGHNT, CDR2 YENEEA. The CDR3 contains 13 residues. The junction had 3 bases not matched to a gene; V was cut back by 3 bases and J by 8 bases. CDR3 coding DNA: TGTGCCAGCAGCTTGGGACAGGGGAACGGCTACACCTTC. Translation: CASSLGQGNGYTF.

This chain links TRBV19 with TRBJ1-1; 12 bases are shared with TRBD1. The germline V gene has CDR1 LNHDA and CDR2 SQIVND (reference sequence). J gave up 5 bases and V 9 bases, and 10 bases lay outside the gene matches. This CDR3 has 15 residues. CDR3 in amino acids: CASTRDRGPRTEAFF. For the CDR3, the DNA is TGTGCCAGCACCCGGGACAGGGGGCCCAGAACTGAAGCTTTCTTT. The entire variable domain, with the rest obtained from reference TRBV19 and TRBJ1-1, is as follows: DGGITQSPKYLFRKEGQNVTLSCEQNLNHDAMYWYRQDPGQGLRLIYYSQIVNDFQKGDIAEGYSVSREKKESFPLTVTSAQKNPTAFYLCASTRDRGPRTEAFFGQGTRLTVV.